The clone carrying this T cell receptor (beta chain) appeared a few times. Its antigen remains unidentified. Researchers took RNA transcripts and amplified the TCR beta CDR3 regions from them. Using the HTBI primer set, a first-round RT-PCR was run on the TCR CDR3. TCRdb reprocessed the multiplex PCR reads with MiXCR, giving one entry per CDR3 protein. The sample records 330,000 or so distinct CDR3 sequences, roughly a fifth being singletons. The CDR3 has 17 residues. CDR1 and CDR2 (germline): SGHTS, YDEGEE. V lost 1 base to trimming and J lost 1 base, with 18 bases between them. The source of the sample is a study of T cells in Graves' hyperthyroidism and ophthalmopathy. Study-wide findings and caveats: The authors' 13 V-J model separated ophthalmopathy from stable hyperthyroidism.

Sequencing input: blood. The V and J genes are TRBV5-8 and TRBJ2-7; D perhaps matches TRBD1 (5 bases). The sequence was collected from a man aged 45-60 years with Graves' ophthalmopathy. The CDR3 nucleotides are TGTGCCAGCAGCTTGCTATCCGGGCAGGGTAGGTCCTACGAGCAGTACTTC. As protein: CASSLLSGQGRSYEQYF. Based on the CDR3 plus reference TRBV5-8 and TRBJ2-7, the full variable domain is EAGVTQSPTHLIKTRGQQATLRCSPISGHTSVYWYQQALGLGLQFLLWYDEGEERNRGNFPPRFSGRQFPNYSSELNVNALELEDSALYLCASSLLSGQGRSYEQYFGPGTRLTVT.